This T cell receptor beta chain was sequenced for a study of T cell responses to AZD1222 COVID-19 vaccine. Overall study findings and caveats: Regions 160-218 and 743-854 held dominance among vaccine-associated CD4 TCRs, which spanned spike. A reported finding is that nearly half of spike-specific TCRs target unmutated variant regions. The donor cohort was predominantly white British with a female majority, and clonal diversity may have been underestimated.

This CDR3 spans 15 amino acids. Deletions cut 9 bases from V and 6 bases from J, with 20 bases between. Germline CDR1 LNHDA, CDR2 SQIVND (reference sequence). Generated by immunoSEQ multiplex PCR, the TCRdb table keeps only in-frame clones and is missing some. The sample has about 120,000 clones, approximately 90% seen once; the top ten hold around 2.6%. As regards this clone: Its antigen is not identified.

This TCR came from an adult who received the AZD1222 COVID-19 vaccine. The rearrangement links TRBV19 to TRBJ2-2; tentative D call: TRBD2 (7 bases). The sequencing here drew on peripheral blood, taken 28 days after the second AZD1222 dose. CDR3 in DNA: TGTGCCAGCCACGGGGGCGGGGGAGTAGCCGGGGAGCTGTTTTTT. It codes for CASHGGGGVAGELFF.